The T cell receptor (beta chain) under discussion was sequenced for a study of T cell repertoires in ileal Crohn's disease. For the study at large: Median disease duration was approximately eight years; about 37% smoked at surgery. Notes on the study in general: All patients with clonality above 26.8% had endoscopic recurrence. Compared with non-smokers, active smokers at surgery showed more clonal expansions.

The CDR3 runs to 16 residues. J was trimmed by 5 bases and V by 5 bases; bases with no gene match: 11. Germline V gives CDR1 MNHNY, CDR2 SVGAGI (reference sequence). This clone occurred once. Antigen: not known. Each sample's TCRB immunosequencing used about 0.5 micrograms of biopsy DNA. Sequencing was performed with immunoSEQ multiplex PCR; in TCRdb, only in-frame clones are kept and a portion is missing. The table shows about 17,000 clones, with about 55% occurring only once. The sequenced material came from ileal tissue. This chain uses TRBV6-6 with TRBJ2-1, with TRBD2 identical over 8 bases. This receptor was identified in an adult with Crohn's disease. The CDR3 nucleotides read TGTGCCAGCAGTACCGCGGGCGGGAGGACTGACAATGAGCAGTTCTTC. It is translated as CASSTAGGRTDNEQFF.